This T cell receptor (beta chain) was sequenced in a study of T cell responses to AZD1222 COVID-19 vaccine. Only in-frame clones appear in the TCRdb table, and some are missing; sequencing was by immunoSEQ multiplex PCR. The sample comprises 150,000 to 160,000 clones, 90% of which are singletons, and 1.5% to 2% rests with the top ten. After removal of 5 bases from V and 9 bases from J, the junction contained 5 bases not matched to a gene. The CDR3 is 14 amino acids. Germline V CDR1 and CDR2: LGHNA, YNFKEQ. This chain joins TRBV4-2 and TRBJ1-6, with 9 bases that match TRBD1. This clonotype originated in an adult in good health. The specimen comprised peripheral blood, sampled on day 0 of AZD1222 vaccination. The CDR3 reads CASSGRQGGSPLHF. For the CDR3, the DNA is TGTGCCAGCAGCGGCCGACAGGGGGGTTCACCCCTCCACTTT.